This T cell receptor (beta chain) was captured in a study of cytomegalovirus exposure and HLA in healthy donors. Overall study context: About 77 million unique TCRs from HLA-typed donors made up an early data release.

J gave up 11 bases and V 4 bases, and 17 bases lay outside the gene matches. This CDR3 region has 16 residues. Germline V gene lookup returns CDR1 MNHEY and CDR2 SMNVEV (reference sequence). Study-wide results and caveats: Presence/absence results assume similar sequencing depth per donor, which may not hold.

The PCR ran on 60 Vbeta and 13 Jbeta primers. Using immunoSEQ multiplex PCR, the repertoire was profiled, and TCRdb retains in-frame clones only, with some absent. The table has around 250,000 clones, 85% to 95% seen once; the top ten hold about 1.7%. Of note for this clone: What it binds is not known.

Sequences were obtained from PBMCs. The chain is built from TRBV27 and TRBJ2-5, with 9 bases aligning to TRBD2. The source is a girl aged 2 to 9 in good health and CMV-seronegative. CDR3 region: CASSSVGLAGLVEQYF. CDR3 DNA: TGTGCCAGCAGTTCGGTCGGCCTAGCGGGACTCGTGGAGCAGTACTTC.